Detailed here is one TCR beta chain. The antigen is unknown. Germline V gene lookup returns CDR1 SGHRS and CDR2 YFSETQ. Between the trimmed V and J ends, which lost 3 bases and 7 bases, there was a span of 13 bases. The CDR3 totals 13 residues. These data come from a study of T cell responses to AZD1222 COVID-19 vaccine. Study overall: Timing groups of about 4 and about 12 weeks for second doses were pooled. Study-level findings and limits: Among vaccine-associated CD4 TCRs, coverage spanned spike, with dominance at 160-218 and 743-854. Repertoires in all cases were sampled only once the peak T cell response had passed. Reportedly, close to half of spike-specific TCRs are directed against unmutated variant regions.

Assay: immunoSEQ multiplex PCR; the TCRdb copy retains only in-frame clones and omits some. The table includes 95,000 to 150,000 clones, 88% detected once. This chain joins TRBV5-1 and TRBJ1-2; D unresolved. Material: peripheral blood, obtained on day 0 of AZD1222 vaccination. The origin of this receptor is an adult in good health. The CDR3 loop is CASSSDGVAGYTF. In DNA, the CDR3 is TGCGCCAGCAGCTCAGACGGTGTAGCTGGCTACACCTTC.